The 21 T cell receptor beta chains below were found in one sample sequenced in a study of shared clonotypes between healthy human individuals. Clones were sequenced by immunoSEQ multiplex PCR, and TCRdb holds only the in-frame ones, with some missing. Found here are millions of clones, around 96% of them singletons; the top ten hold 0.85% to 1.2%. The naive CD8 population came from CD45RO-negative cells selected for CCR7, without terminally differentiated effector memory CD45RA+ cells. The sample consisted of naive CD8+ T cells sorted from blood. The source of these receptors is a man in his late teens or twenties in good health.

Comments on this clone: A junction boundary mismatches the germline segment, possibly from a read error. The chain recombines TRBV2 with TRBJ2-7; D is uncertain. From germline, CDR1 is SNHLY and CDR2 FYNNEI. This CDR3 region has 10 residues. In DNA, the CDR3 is TGTGCCAGCAGTGGTATGAATGATTGTTTC. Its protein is CASSGMNDCF.

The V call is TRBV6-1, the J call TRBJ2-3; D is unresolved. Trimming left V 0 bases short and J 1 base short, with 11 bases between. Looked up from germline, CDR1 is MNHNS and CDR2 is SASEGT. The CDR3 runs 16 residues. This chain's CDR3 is CASSEAWLRGTDTQYF. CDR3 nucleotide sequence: TGTGCCAGCAGTGAAGCGTGGTTAAGGGGCACAGATACGCAGTATTTT.

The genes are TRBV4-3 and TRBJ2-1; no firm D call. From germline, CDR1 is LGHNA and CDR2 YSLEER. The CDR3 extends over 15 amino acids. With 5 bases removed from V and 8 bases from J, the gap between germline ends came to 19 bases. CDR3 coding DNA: TGCGCCAGCAGCGGAAAGGACCCTTTGACCCATGAGCAGTTCTTC. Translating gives CASSGKDPLTHEQFF.

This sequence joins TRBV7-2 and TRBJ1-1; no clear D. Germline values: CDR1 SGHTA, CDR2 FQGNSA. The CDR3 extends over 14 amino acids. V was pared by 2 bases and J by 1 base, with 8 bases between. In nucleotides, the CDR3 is TGTGCCAGCAGCTTATATCCAGGGAACACTGAAGCTTTCTTT. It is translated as CASSLYPGNTEAFF.

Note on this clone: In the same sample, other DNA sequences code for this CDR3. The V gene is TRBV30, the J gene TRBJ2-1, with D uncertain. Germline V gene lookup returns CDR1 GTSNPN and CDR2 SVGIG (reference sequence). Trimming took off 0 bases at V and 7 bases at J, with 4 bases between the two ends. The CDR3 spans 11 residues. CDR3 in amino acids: CAWSVGNEQFF. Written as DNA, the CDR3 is TGTGCCTGGAGTGTGGGGAATGAGCAGTTCTTC.

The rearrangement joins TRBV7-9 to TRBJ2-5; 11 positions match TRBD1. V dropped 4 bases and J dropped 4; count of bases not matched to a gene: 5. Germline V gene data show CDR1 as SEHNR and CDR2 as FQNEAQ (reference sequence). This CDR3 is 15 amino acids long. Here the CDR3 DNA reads TGTGCCAGCAGCTCCTGGACAGGGGGCGTAGAGACCCAGTACTTC. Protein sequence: CASSSWTGGVETQYF.

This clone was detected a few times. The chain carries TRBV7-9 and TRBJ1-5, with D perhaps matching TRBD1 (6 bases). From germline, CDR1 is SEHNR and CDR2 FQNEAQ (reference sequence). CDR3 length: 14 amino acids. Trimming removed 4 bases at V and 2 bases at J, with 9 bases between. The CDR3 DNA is TGTGCCAGCAGCTCAGGGGTAGGCAATCAGCCCCAGCATTTT. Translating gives CASSSGVGNQPQHF.

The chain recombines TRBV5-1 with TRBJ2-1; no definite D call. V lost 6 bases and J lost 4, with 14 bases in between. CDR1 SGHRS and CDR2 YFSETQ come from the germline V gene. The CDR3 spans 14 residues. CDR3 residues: CASTRGVLYNEQFF. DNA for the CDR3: TGCGCCAGCACCCGAGGTGTTTTGTACAATGAGCAGTTCTTC.

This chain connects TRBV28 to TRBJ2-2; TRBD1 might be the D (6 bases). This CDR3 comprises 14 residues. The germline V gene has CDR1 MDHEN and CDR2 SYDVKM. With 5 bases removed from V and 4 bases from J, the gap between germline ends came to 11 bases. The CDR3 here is CASSRGGITGELFF. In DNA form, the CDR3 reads TGTGCCAGCAGTCGAGGGGGAATCACCGGGGAGCTGTTTTTT.

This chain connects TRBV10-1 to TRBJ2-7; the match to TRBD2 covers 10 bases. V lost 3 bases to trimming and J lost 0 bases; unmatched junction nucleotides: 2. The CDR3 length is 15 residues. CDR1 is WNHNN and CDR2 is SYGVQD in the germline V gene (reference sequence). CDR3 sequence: CASSEWTSGSYEQYF. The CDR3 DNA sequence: TGCGCCAGCAGTGAATGGACTAGCGGCTCCTACGAGCAGTACTTC.

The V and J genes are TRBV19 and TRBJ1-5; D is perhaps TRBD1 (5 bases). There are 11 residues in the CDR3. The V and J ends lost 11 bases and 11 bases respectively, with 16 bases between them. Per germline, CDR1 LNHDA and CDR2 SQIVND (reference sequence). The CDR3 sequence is CAVGVQGTQHF. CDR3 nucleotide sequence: TGTGCCGTTGGCGTGCAGGGAACCCAGCATTTT.

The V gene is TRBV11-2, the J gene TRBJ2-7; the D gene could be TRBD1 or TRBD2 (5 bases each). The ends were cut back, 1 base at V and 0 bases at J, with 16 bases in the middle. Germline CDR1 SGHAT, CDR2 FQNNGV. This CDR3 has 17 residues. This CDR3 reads CASSLVWLADSSYEQYF. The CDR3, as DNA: TGTGCCAGCAGCTTAGTTTGGCTAGCCGACAGCTCCTACGAGCAGTACTTC.

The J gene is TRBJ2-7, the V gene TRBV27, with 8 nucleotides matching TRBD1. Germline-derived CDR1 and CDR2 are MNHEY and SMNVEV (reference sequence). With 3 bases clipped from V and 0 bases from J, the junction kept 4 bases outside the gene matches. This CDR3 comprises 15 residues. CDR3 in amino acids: CASSFRTGSSYEQYF. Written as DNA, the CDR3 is TGTGCCAGCAGTTTCAGGACAGGGAGCTCCTACGAGCAGTACTTC.

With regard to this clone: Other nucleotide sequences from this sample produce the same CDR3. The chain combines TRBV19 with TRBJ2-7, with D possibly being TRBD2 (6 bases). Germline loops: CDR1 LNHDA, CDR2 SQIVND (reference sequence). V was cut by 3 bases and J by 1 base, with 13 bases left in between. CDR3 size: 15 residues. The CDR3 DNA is TGTGCCAGTAGTATCGTTGGGCTAGCGTCCTACGAGCAGTACTTC. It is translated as CASSIVGLASYEQYF.

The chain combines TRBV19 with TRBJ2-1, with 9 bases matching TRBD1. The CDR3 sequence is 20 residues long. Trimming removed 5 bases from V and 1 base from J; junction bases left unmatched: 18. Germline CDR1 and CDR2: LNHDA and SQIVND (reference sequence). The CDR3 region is CASSPHSGQGYRISYNEQFF. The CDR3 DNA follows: TGTGCCAGTAGTCCCCATTCGGGACAGGGATATCGAATTTCCTACAATGAGCAGTTCTTC.

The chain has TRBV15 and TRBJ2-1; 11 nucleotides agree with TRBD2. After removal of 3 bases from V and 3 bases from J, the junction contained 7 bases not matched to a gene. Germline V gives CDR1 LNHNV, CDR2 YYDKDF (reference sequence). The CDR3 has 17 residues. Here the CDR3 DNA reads TGTGCCACCAGCAGGGGAGCTAGCGGGGGGTACTACAATGAGCAGTTCTTC. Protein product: CATSRGASGGYYNEQFF.

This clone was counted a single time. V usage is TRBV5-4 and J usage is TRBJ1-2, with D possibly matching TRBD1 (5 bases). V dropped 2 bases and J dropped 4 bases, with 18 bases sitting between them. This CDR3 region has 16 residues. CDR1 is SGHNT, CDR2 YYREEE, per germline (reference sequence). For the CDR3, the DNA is TGTGCCAGCAGCTTTAGGGGTTCAGAGTCTGGCTATGGCTACACCTTC. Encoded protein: CASSFRGSESGYGYTF.

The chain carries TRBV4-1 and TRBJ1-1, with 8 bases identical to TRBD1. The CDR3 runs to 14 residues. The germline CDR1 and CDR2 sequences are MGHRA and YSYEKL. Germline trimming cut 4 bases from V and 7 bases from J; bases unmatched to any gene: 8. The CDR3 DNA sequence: TGCGCCAGCAGCCCTAGACAGGGGTTTCTTGAAGCTTTCTTT. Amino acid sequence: CASSPRQGFLEAFF.

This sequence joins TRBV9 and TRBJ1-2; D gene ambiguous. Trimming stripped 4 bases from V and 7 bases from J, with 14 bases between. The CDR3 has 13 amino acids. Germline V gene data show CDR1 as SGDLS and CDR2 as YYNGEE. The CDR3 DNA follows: TGTGCCAGCAGCACGCAGCCCAGTGGTGGCTACACCTTC. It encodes CASSTQPSGGYTF.

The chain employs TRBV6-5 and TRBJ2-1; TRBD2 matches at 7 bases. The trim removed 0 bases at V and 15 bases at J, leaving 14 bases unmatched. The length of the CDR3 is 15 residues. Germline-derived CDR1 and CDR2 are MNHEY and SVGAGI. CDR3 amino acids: CASSYSPLTAGALFF. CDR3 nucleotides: TGTGCCAGCAGTTACTCCCCTCTTACTGCGGGAGCGTTGTTCTTC.

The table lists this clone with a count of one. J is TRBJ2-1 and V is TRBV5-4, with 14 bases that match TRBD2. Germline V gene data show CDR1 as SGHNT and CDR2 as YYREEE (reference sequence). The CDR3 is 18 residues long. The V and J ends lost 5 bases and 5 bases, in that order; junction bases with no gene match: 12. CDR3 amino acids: CASSYGGLAGELDNEQFF. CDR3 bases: TGTGCCAGCAGTTACGGGGGACTAGCGGGAGAATTGGACAATGAGCAGTTCTTC. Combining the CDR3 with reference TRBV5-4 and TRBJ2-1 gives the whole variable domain ETGVTQSPTHLIKTRGQQVTLRCSSQSGHNTVSWYQQALGQGPQFIFQYYREEENGRGNFPPRFSGLQFPNYSSELNVNALELDDSALYLCASSYGGLAGELDNEQFFGPGTRLTVL.